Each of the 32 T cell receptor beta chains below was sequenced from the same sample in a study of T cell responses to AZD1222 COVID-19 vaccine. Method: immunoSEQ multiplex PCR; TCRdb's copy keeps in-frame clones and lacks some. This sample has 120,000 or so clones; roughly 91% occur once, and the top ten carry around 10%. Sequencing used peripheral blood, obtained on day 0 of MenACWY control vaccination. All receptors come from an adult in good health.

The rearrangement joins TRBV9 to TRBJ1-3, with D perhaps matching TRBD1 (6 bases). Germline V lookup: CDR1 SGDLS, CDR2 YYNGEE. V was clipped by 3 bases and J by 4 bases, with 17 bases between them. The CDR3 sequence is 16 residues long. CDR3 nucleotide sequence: TGTGCCAGCAGCGCAACAGGGAATGCGTACGGAAACACCATATATTTT. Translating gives CASSATGNAYGNTIYF.

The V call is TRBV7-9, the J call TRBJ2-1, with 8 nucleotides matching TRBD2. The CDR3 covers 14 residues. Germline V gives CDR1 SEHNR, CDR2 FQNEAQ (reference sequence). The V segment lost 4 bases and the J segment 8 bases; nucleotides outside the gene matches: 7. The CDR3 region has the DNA TGTGCCAGCAGCTCCTTAGCGGGATTCGATGAGCAGTTCTTC. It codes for CASSSLAGFDEQFF.

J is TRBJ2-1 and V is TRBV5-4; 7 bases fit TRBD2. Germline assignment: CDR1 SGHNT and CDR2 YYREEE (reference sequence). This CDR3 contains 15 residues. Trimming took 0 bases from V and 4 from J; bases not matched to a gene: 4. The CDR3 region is CASSLVLAEYNEQFF. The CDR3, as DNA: TGTGCCAGCAGCTTGGTCCTAGCGGAATACAATGAGCAGTTCTTC.

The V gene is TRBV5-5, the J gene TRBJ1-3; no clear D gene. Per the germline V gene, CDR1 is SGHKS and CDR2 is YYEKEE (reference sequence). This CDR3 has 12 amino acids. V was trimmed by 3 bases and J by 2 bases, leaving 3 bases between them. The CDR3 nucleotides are TGTGCCAGCAGCTGGCCTGGAAACACCATATATTTT. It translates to CASSWPGNTIYF.

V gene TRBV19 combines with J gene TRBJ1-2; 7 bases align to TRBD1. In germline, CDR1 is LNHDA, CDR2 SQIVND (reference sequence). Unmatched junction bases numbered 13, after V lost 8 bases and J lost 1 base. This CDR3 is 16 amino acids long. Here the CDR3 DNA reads TGTGCCAGTCTGGGGCAGGACCAGGGGGGTAACTATGGCTACACCTTC. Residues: CASLGQDQGGNYGYTF.

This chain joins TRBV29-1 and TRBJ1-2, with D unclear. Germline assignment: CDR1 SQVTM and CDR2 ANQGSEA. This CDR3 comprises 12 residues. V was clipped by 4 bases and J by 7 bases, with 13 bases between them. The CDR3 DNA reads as TGCAGCGTTGTTCGAGTCGACGGTGGCTACACCTTC. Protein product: CSVVRVDGGYTF. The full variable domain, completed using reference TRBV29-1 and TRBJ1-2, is SAVISQKPSRDICQRGTSLTIQCQVDSQVTMMFWYRQQPGQSLTLIATANQGSEATYESGFVIDKFPISRPNLTFSTLTVSNMSPEDSSIYLCSVVRVDGGYTFGSGTRLTVV.

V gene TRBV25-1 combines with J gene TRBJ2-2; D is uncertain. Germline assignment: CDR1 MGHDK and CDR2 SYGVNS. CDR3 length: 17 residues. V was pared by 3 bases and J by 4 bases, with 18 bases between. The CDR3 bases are TGTGCCAGCAGTGACCCTAGGAACATCGCCGGCACCGGGGAGCTGTTTTTT. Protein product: CASSDPRNIAGTGELFF.

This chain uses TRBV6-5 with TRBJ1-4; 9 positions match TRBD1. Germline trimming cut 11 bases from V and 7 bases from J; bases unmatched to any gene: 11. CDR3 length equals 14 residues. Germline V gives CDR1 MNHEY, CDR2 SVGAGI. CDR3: CASAQTGGSEKLFF. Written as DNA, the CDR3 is TGTGCCTCCGCCCAGACAGGGGGGAGTGAAAAACTGTTTTTT.

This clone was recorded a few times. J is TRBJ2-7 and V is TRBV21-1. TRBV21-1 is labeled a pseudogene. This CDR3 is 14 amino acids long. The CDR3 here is CASSKDNGPDEQYF. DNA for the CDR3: TGTGCCAGCAGCAAAGACAACGGACCCGACGAGCAGTACTTC.

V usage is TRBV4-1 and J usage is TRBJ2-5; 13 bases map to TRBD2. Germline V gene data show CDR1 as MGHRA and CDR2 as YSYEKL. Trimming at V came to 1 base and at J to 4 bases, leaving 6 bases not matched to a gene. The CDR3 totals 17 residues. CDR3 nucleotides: TGCGCCAGCAGCCAAGTACTAGCGGGAGGGCCCGGAGAGACCCAGTACTTC. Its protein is CASSQVLAGGPGETQYF.

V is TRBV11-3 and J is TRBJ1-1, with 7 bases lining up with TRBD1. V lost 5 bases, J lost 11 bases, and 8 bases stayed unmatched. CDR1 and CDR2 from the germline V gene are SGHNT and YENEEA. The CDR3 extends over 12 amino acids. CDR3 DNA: TGTGCCAGCAGCACACAAACAGGGGACGCTTTCTTT. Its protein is CASSTQTGDAFF. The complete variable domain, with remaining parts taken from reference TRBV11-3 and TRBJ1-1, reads EAGVVQSPRYKIIEKKQPVAFWCNPISGHNTLYWYLQNLGQGPELLIRYENEEAVDDSQLPKDRFSAERLKGVDSTLKIQPAELGDSAVYLCASSTQTGDAFFGQGTRLTVV.

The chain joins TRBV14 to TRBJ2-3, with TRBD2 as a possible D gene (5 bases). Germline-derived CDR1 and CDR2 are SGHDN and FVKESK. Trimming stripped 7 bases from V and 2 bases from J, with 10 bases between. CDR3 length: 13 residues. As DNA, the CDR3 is TGTGCCAGCACGGGAACCCCCACAGATACGCAGTATTTT. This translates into CASTGTPTDTQYF.

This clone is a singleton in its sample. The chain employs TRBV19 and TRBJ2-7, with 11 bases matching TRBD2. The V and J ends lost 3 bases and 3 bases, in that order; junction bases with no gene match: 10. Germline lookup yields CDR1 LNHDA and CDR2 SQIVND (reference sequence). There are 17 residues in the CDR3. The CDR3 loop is CASSIRLAGGNHYEQYF. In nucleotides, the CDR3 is TGTGCCAGTAGTATTCGCCTAGCGGGAGGTAACCACTACGAGCAGTACTTC.

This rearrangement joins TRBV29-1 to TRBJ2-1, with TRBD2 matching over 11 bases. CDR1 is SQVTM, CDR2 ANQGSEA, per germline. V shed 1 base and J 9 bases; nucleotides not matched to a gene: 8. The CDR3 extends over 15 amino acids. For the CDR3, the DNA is TGCAGCGTTGAAGTTTTAGCGGGGGGGAACGGTGAGCAGTTCTTC. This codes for CSVEVLAGGNGEQFF.

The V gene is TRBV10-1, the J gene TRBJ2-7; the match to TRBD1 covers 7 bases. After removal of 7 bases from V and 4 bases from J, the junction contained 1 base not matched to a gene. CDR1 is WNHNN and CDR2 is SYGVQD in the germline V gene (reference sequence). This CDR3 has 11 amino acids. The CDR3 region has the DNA TGCGCCAGCAAGACAGGGTACGAGCAGTACTTC. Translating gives CASKTGYEQYF.

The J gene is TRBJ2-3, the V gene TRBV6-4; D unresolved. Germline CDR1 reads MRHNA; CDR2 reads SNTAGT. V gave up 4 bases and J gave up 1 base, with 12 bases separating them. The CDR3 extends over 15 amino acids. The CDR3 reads CASSVYGHGTDTQYF. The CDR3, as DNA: TGTGCCAGCAGTGTTTATGGGCATGGCACAGATACGCAGTATTTT.

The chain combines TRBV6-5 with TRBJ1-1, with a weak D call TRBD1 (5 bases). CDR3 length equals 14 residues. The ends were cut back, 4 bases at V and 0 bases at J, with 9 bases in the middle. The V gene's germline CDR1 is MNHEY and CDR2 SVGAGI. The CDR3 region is CASSSGTVNTEAFF. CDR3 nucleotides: TGTGCCAGCAGTTCCGGGACGGTGAACACTGAAGCTTTCTTT.

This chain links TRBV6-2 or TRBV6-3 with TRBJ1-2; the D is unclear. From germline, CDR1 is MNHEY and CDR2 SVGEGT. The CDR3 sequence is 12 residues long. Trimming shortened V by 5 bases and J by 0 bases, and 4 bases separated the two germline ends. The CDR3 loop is CASSQSNYGYTF. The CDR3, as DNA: TGTGCCAGCAGTCAATCTAACTATGGCTACACCTTC.

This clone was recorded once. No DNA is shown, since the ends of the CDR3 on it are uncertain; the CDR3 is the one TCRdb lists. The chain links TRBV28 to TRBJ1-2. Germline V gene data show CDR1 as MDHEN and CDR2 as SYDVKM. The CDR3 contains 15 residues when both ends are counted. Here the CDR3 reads CASSSSVAGGYGYTF.

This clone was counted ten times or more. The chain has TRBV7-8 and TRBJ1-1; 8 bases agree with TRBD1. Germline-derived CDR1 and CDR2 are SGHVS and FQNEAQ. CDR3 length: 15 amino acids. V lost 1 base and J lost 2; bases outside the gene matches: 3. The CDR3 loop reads CASSLVDRGNTEAFF. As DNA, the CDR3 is TGTGCCAGCAGCTTAGTTGACAGGGGTAACACTGAAGCTTTCTTT.

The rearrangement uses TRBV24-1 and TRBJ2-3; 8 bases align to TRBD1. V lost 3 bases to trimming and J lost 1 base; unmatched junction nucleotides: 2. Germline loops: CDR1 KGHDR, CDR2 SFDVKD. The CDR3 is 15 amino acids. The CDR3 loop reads CATSDGGQGTDTQYF. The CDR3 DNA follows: TGTGCCACCAGTGATGGGGGACAGGGCACAGATACGCAGTATTTT.

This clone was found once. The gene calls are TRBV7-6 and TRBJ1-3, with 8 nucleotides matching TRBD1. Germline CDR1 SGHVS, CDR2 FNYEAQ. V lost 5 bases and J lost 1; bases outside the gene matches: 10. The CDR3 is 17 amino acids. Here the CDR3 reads CASSPRLTGGSGNTIYF. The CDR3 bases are TGTGCCAGCAGCCCCCGACTAACAGGGGGTTCTGGAAACACCATATATTTT.

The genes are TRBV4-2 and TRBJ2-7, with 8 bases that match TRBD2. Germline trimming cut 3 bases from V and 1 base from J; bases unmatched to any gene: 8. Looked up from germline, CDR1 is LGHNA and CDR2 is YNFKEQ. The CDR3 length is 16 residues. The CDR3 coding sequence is TGTGCCAGCAGCCACGAATACAGCGGGAGTTCCTACGAGCAGTACTTC. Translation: CASSHEYSGSSYEQYF.

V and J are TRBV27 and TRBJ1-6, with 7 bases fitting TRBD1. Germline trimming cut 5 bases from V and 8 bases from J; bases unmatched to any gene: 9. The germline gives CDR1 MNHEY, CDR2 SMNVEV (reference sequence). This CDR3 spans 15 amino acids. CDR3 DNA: TGTGCCAGCAGTCCCCCGACAGGGTTCGATTCACCCCTCCACTTT. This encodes CASSPPTGFDSPLHF.

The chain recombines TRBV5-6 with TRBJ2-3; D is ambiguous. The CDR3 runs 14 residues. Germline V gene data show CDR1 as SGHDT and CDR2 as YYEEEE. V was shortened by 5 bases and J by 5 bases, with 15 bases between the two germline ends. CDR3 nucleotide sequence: TGTGCCAGCAGAAGTGGACGGGTTGGAGATACGCAGTATTTT. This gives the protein CASRSGRVGDTQYF.

The DNA of the CDR3 is TGTGCCAGAAGCTTGAGCACCCTCAGGAGGATCACTGAAGCTTTCTTT. Amino acid sequence: CARSLSTLRRITEAFF. The chain recombines TRBV5-3 with TRBJ1-1, with D unresolved. TRBV5-3 is flagged as an ORF with uncertain function. V gave up 1 base and J gave up 4 bases, with 17 bases separating them. CDR3 length equals 16 residues.

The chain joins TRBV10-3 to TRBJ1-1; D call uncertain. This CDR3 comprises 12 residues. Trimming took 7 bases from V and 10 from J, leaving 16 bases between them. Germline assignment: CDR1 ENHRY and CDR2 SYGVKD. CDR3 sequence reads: CAIIDDGSRAFF. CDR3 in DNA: TGTGCCATCATCGATGACGGGTCCCGAGCTTTCTTT.

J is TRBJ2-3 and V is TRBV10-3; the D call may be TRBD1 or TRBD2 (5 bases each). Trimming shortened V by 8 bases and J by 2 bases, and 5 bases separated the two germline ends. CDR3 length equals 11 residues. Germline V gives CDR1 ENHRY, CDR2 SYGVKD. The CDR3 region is CAIGTTDTQYF. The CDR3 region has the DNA TGTGCCATCGGGACCACAGATACGCAGTATTTT.

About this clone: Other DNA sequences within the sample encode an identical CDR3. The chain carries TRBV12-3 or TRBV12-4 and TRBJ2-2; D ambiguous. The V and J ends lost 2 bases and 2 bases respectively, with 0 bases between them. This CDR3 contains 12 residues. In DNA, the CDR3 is TGTGCCAGCAGTTTAAACACCGGGGAGCTGTTTTTT. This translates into CASSLNTGELFF.

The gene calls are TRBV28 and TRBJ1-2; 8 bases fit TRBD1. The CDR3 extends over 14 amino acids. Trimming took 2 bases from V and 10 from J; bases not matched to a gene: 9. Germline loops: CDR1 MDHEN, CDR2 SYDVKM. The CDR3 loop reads CASSLGRTGIAYTF. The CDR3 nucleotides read TGTGCCAGCAGTTTAGGAAGGACAGGGATTGCCTACACCTTC.

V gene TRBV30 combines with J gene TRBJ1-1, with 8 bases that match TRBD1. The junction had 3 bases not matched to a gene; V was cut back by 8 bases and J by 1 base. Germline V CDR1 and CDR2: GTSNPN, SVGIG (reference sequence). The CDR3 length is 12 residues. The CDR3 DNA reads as TGTGCCAGAGACAGGGGGAACACTGAAGCTTTCTTT. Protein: CARDRGNTEAFF. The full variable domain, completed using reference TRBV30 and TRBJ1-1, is SQTIHQWPATLVQPVGSPLSLECTVEGTSNPNLYWYRQAAGRGLQLLFYSVGIGQISSEVPQNLSASRPQDRQFILSSKKLLLSDSGFYLCARDRGNTEAFFGQGTRLTVV.

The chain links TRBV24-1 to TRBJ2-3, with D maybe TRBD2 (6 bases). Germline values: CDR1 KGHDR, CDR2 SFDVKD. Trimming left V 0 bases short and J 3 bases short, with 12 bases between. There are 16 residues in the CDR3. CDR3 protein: CATSDLRFAGTDTQYF. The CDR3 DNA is TGTGCCACCAGTGATTTGAGGTTTGCGGGGACAGATACGCAGTATTTT.